Each of the 31 T cell receptor beta chains below was sequenced from the same sample in a study of T-cell reconstitution after alpha-beta-depleted transplantation in children. Molecular barcoding with unique molecular identifiers was used for the TCRbeta library. TCRdb called the PCR reads again in MiXCR, with one record for every CDR3 protein. Here the sample spans fewer than 250,000 distinct CDR3 sequences, about a sixth being singletons. The source material was PBMCs, mostly from graft donor cells, sampled 360 days after TCRalphabeta/CD19-depleted stem cell transplant. All receptors derive from a male patient under 10 years old who had a stem cell transplant for acute lymphoblastic leukemia, so the T cells may come from the graft donor.

CDR3 in amino acids: CASTPGGVNTEAFF. The DNA of the CDR3 is TGTGCCAGCACCCCGGGAGGCGTGAACACTGAAGCTTTCTTT. The chain links TRBV12-3 or TRBV12-4 to TRBJ1-1, with D unclear. Trimming cost V 7 bases and J 0 bases, with 12 bases left between them. The CDR3 sequence is 14 residues long.

This chain joins TRBV27 and TRBJ2-1; 11 positions match TRBD1. CDR3 length equals 15 residues. Trimming cost V 3 bases and J 8 bases; bases outside gene matches: 6. Germline V gene sequence: CDR1 MNHEY, CDR2 SMNVEV (reference sequence). The CDR3 sequence: CASSFWTGGEDEQFF. The CDR3 bases are TGTGCCAGCAGTTTTTGGACAGGGGGCGAGGATGAGCAGTTCTTC.

The chain is built from TRBV15 and TRBJ2-1; possibly TRBD1 or TRBD2 for D (6 bases each). V shed 3 bases and J shed 4 bases, with 13 bases lying between them. This CDR3 has 15 residues. The germline V gene has CDR1 LNHNV and CDR2 YYDKDF (reference sequence). DNA of the CDR3: TGTGCCACCAGCAGCTGGGGGGCCCTATACAATGAGCAGTTCTTC. It codes for CATSSWGALYNEQFF.

The chain uses TRBV4-1 and TRBJ1-1, with 7 bases lining up with TRBD1. V lost 1 base and J lost 0; bases outside the gene matches: 8. The CDR3 extends over 17 amino acids. Germline V lookup: CDR1 MGHRA, CDR2 YSYEKL. The CDR3 loop is CASSQVGRGSMNTEAFF. DNA of the CDR3: TGCGCCAGCAGCCAAGTTGGCAGGGGGTCCATGAACACTGAAGCTTTCTTT.

This clonotype was seen a handful of times. This chain links TRBV7-6 with TRBJ2-5, with D perhaps TRBD1 (6 bases). Germline CDR1 is SGHVS and CDR2 is FNYEAQ. Trimming removed 4 bases at V and 3 bases at J, with 21 bases between. CDR3 length equals 17 residues. The DNA of the CDR3 is TGTGCCAGCAGCTCTTCAGGGGACGATCGGTGGAAAGAGACCCAGTACTTC. It codes for CASSSSGDDRWKETQYF.

This clonotype was recorded a few times. The gene calls are TRBV12-3 or TRBV12-4 and TRBJ1-4, with D hard to call. V shed 3 bases and J shed 3 bases, with 11 bases lying between them. The CDR3 has 15 amino acids. Here the CDR3 reads CASSFVGSANEKLFF. DNA for the CDR3: TGTGCCAGCAGTTTTGTGGGGAGCGCTAATGAAAAACTGTTTTTT.

This clonotype was counted a few times. J is TRBJ1-5 and V is TRBV7-2; D is unresolved. The CDR3 has 14 amino acids. Trimming left V 5 bases short and J 2 bases short, with 10 bases between. Germline CDR1 SGHTA, CDR2 FQGNSA. DNA of the CDR3: TGTGCCAGCAGCGGGTATATTGGCAATCAGCCCCAGCATTTT. This codes for CASSGYIGNQPQHF.

This clonotype has at least ten counts. V usage is TRBV29-1 and J usage is TRBJ2-5; no clear D gene. V dropped 0 bases and J dropped 0 bases, with 14 bases sitting between them. CDR1 and CDR2 (germline): SQVTM, ANQGSEA. This CDR3 has 16 residues. This CDR3 reads CSVEERNSGNQETQYF. CDR3 nucleotides: TGCAGCGTTGAAGAAAGAAACTCGGGCAACCAAGAGACCCAGTACTTC.

The chain carries TRBV15 and TRBJ2-1; D uncertain. This CDR3 has 13 residues. The V gene's germline CDR1 is LNHNV and CDR2 YYDKDF (reference sequence). Between the trimmed V and J ends, which lost 5 bases and 8 bases, there was a span of 13 bases. CDR3 in amino acids: CATSPRRADEQFF. Written as DNA, the CDR3 is TGTGCCACCAGCCCCCGGCGCGCGGATGAGCAGTTCTTC.

The chain links TRBV2 to TRBJ2-2; the D gene could be TRBD1 or TRBD2 (6 bases each). The CDR3 contains 18 residues. Germline CDR1 reads SNHLY; CDR2 reads FYNNEI. V lost 5 bases and J lost 0, with 19 bases in between. The CDR3 sequence: CASSLTRGGTSNTGELFF. DNA of the CDR3: TGTGCCAGCAGTTTAACCCGTGGCGGGACATCGAACACCGGGGAGCTGTTTTTT.

The genes are TRBV6-5 and TRBJ2-7, with 8 bases identical to TRBD2. Trimming removed 7 bases from V and 2 bases from J; junction bases left unmatched: 22. This CDR3 is built from 19 residues. Germline CDR1 is MNHEY and CDR2 is SVGAGI. Written as DNA, the CDR3 is TGTGCCAGCACTTTCCCGTCGGAGGGACTCTCCGGGAGGGCCTACGAGCAGTACTTC. Amino acids: CASTFPSEGLSGRAYEQYF.

This clonotype was detected only a few times. This chain uses TRBV27 with TRBJ1-2, with a tentative D call TRBD1 (5 bases). V shed 2 bases and J shed 2 bases, with 6 bases lying between them. This CDR3 spans 13 amino acids. In germline, CDR1 is MNHEY, CDR2 SMNVEV (reference sequence). CDR3 residues: CASSLTGNYGYTF. CDR3 nucleotide sequence: TGTGCCAGCAGTTTAACAGGAAACTATGGCTACACCTTC.

The J gene is TRBJ2-2, the V gene TRBV4-2; 8 bases map to TRBD1. Germline-derived CDR1 and CDR2 are LGHNA and YNFKEQ. The CDR3 sequence is 14 residues long. The V and J ends lost 4 bases and 6 bases, in that order; junction bases with no gene match: 4. As DNA, the CDR3 is TGTGCCAGCAGCCCCGGACAGGGCCCCGGGGAGCTGTTTTTT. This codes for CASSPGQGPGELFF.

The chain has TRBV6-6 and TRBJ1-2; D call uncertain. Between the trimmed V and J ends, which lost 5 bases and 8 bases, there was a span of 12 bases. Germline CDR1 and CDR2: MNHNY and SVGAGI (reference sequence). The CDR3 has 12 residues. The CDR3 nucleotides read TGTGCCAGCAGTCGGTCCATTTCAGGCTACACCTTC. Translation gives CASSRSISGYTF.

This clonotype was picked up many times. J is TRBJ1-1 and V is TRBV7-6; no clear D. Deletions cut 3 bases from V and 6 bases from J, with 14 bases between. Germline V gives CDR1 SGHVS, CDR2 FNYEAQ. This CDR3 has 14 residues. The CDR3 loop is CASSLLFRPSEAFF. CDR3 coding DNA: TGTGCCAGCAGCTTGCTTTTCAGGCCGTCTGAAGCTTTCTTT.

The V and J genes are TRBV5-1 and TRBJ2-1; D perhaps matches TRBD1 (6 bases). The CDR3 covers 14 residues. With 1 base removed from V and 3 bases from J, the gap between germline ends came to 8 bases. CDR1 is SGHRS and CDR2 is YFSETQ in the germline V gene. This chain's CDR3 is CASSLYRDYNEQFF. The CDR3 DNA follows: TGCGCCAGCAGCTTGTACAGGGACTACAATGAGCAGTTCTTC.

This chain uses TRBV3-1 with TRBJ2-5; 7 bases agree with TRBD2. The ends lost 0 bases at V and 0 bases at J; junction bases unmatched: 7. Germline V CDR1 and CDR2: LGHDT, YNNKEL (reference sequence). This CDR3 spans 17 amino acids. The chain's CDR3 is CASSQDRGVGYQETQYF. The CDR3 region has the DNA TGTGCCAGCAGCCAAGATCGGGGGGTGGGGTACCAAGAGACCCAGTACTTC.

The chain employs TRBV7-2 and TRBJ1-4; perhaps TRBD1 as D (5 bases). The V gene's germline CDR1 is SGHTA and CDR2 FQGNSA. CDR3 length equals 15 residues. V lost 5 bases, J lost 6 bases, and 16 bases lay in between. CDR3 amino acids: CASSPRQNRDEKLFF. Here the CDR3 DNA reads TGTGCCAGCAGCCCTAGACAGAACCGAGATGAAAAACTGTTTTTT.

This chain joins TRBV28 and TRBJ1-2; a weak D match, TRBD1 (6 bases). The germline CDR1 and CDR2 sequences are MDHEN and SYDVKM. The V end lost 6 bases, the J end lost 2 bases, and 13 bases lay between the germline ends. The CDR3 covers 14 residues. The CDR3 DNA reads TGTGCCAGCAGCATCTCAGGGGAGAACTATGGCTACACCTTC. Translation: CASSISGENYGYTF.

This clonotype came up a few times. This chain uses TRBV3-1 with TRBJ2-5; D is tentatively TRBD1 or TRBD2 (5 bases each). The CDR3 totals 13 residues. V lost 8 bases and J lost 5, with 15 bases in between. Per germline, CDR1 LGHDT and CDR2 YNNKEL (reference sequence). The CDR3 coding sequence is TGTGCCAGCGATCTGGGACGGGCGGAGACCCAGTACTTC. It yields the protein CASDLGRAETQYF.

This clonotype was counted a few times. The chain is built from TRBV30 and TRBJ2-1, with 9 bases that match TRBD2. The germline V gene has CDR1 GTSNPN and CDR2 SVGIG (reference sequence). Trimming at V came to 1 base and at J to 6 bases, leaving 4 bases not matched to a gene. This CDR3 has 14 amino acids. CDR3 region: CAWSAIAGVNEQFF. CDR3 in DNA: TGTGCCTGGAGTGCAATAGCGGGGGTCAATGAGCAGTTCTTC.

The rearrangement links TRBV20-1 to TRBJ1-3; D gene ambiguous. Trimming left V 5 bases short and J 0 bases short, with 14 bases between. Germline V gives CDR1 DFQATT, CDR2 SNEGSKA (reference sequence). The CDR3 has 15 amino acids. The CDR3 loop is CSAGRDPSSGNTIYF. CDR3 sequence (DNA): TGCAGTGCTGGACGAGACCCGAGCTCTGGAAACACCATATATTTT.

This clonotype was counted ten times or more. This chain connects TRBV21-1 to TRBJ2-6; the table assigns TRBD1, which was not confirmed against the DNA. TRBV21-1 is listed as a pseudogene. CDR3 length equals 22 residues. The CDR3 DNA is TGTGCCAGCAGCAAAGCGCTTTCCCCCGGGGACAGGTCAACCTCTGGGGCCAACGTCCTGACTTTC. As protein: CASSKALSPGDRSTSGANVLTF.

The chain uses TRBV6-1 and TRBJ2-5; D is perhaps TRBD1 (6 bases). CDR1 MNHNS and CDR2 SASEGT come from the germline V gene. V was cut by 3 bases and J by 4 bases, with 18 bases left in between. The CDR3 extends over 16 amino acids. CDR3 protein: CASSETRKGTRETQYF. In DNA, the CDR3 is TGTGCCAGCAGTGAGACGAGAAAGGGGACAAGAGAGACCCAGTACTTC.

V and J are TRBV24-1 and TRBJ2-5, with D maybe TRBD2 (5 bases). Trimming took off 7 bases at V and 4 bases at J, with 21 bases between the two ends. CDR1 KGHDR and CDR2 SFDVKD come from the germline V gene. The CDR3 spans 16 residues. CDR3 amino acids: CATRAGPPGSGETQYF. For the CDR3, the DNA is TGTGCCACCAGGGCCGGGCCTCCGGGATCTGGAGAGACCCAGTACTTC.

The sample holds a few counts of this clonotype. The chain combines TRBV13 with TRBJ2-7, with unresolved D. This CDR3 comprises 13 residues. From germline, CDR1 is PRHDT and CDR2 FYEKMQ (reference sequence). V lost 0 bases to trimming and J lost 6 bases, with 9 bases between them. The CDR3 protein is CASSLGIGREQYF. The CDR3 DNA sequence: TGTGCCAGCAGCTTAGGCATAGGGCGCGAGCAGTACTTC.

The J gene is TRBJ1-2, the V gene TRBV5-1; D unclear. CDR3 length: 14 amino acids. V was pared by 0 bases and J by 8 bases, with 14 bases between. The V gene's germline CDR1 is SGHRS and CDR2 YFSETQ. The CDR3 here is CASSLVGQRVGYTF. The DNA of the CDR3 is TGCGCCAGCAGCTTGGTTGGTCAGAGAGTCGGCTACACCTTC.

The rearrangement links TRBV6-2 or TRBV6-3 to TRBJ2-5; TRBD1 agrees at 11 bases. Germline loops: CDR1 MNHEY, CDR2 SVGEGT. The CDR3 totals 15 residues. The ends lost 4 bases at V and 4 bases at J; junction bases unmatched: 5. The CDR3 spells CASSWTGGLGETQYF. The CDR3 DNA is TGTGCCAGCAGTTGGACAGGGGGCTTGGGAGAGACCCAGTACTTC.

This clonotype was seen ten or more times. The chain joins TRBV10-3 to TRBJ1-4; 8 bases are shared with TRBD1. The CDR3 runs 12 residues. CDR1 ENHRY and CDR2 SYGVKD come from the germline V gene. The junction had 2 bases not matched to a gene; V was cut back by 7 bases and J by 7 bases. CDR3 sequence (DNA): TGTGCCATCAAGGGACAGGCTGAAAAACTGTTTTTT. Translating gives CAIKGQAEKLFF.

The chain carries TRBV10-3 and TRBJ2-1; 10 bases are shared with TRBD1. Trimming took 4 bases from V and 5 from J; bases not matched to a gene: 8. The CDR3 has 16 residues. Germline CDR1 is ENHRY and CDR2 is SYGVKD. The DNA for the CDR3 is TGTGCCATCAGTGCCGGACAGGGGGTCGGCAACAATGAGCAGTTCTTC. Its translation is CAISAGQGVGNNEQFF.

The chain carries TRBV5-6 and TRBJ2-3, with TRBD2 matching over 13 bases. V trimming: 1 base; J trimming: 2 bases; junction bases outside the gene matches: 16. From germline, CDR1 is SGHDT and CDR2 YYEEEE. The CDR3 length is 21 residues. CDR3 in DNA: TGTGCCAGCAGCTTGCGGTTTTGGAGGTGGACTAGCGGGGGCCTCACAGATACGCAGTATTTT. It is translated as CASSLRFWRWTSGGLTDTQYF.